This T cell receptor (beta chain) was retrieved from a study of T cell changes during pregnancy in multiple sclerosis. This CDR3 region has 13 residues. Germline V gene data show CDR1 as SSHAT and CDR2 as FNYEAQ (reference sequence). Measured with immunoSEQ multiplex PCR; TCRdb has only the in-frame clones, and not every one. The sample gives 48,000 or so clones, 94% of which show up once; 0.4% to 0.6% is in the top ten. This chain joins TRBV7-7 and TRBJ1-4; 9 bases align to TRBD1. The sample here was CD4+ T cells from peripheral blood mononuclear cells, taken in the first trimester of pregnancy. This TCR was recovered from a female donor with multiple sclerosis, enrolled in a pregnancy study. The CDR3 reads CAVRQGANEKLFF. The CDR3, as DNA: TGTGCTGTACGACAGGGGGCTAATGAAAAACTGTTTTTT.